These 2 T cell receptor beta chains share one sample of origin, sequenced in a study of blood T cell repertoires in COVID-19. TCRdb's copy holds only in-frame clones and misses some; the assay was immunoSEQ multiplex PCR. The table shows 250,000 to 400,000 clones, with about 91% occurring only once. Input material: peripheral blood. The origin of the receptors is a woman under 40 with COVID-19, enrolled during active disease.

This clone has only one observation. V usage is TRBV10-3 and J usage is TRBJ1-2; no reliable D call. V lost 10 bases and J lost 10, with 25 bases in between. The germline gives CDR1 ENHRY, CDR2 SYGVKD. This CDR3 spans 14 amino acids. CDR3 loop: CATAHTHTGPHYTF. Here the CDR3 DNA reads TGTGCCACAGCGCATACCCACACCGGCCCACACTACACCTTC.

The gene calls are TRBV7-9 and TRBJ2-3; 8 bases line up with TRBD2. Trimming removed 4 bases from V and 2 bases from J; junction bases left unmatched: 8. There are 16 residues in the CDR3. Per the germline V gene, CDR1 is SEHNR and CDR2 is FQNEAQ (reference sequence). The CDR3 loop is CASSSQRGPYTDTQYF. The CDR3 bases are TGTGCCAGCAGCTCGCAGCGGGGGCCGTACACAGATACGCAGTATTTT. Complete variable domain (other parts from reference TRBV7-9 and TRBJ2-3): DTGVSQNPRHKITKRGQNVTFRCDPISEHNRLYWYRQTLGQGPEFLTYFQNEAQLEKSRLLSDRFSAERPKGSFSTLEIQRTEQGDSAMYLCASSSQRGPYTDTQYFGPGTRLTVL.